The 11 T cell receptor beta chains reported below all come from one sample, sequenced in a study of cytomegalovirus exposure and HLA in healthy donors. The PCR made use of 60 Vbeta and 13 Jbeta primers. The data were produced by immunoSEQ multiplex PCR, yet TCRdb's version contains in-frame clones alone and is incomplete. Of fewer than 250,000 clones listed, over 70% are singletons. What was sequenced was PBMCs. All receptors derive from a man aged 30 to 39 in good health and CMV-seronegative.

The V gene is TRBV11-3, the J gene TRBJ2-6; D gene unclear. Trimming removed 5 bases from V and 7 bases from J, with 9 bases in between. Germline V CDR1 and CDR2: SGHNT, YENEEA. The CDR3 has 13 amino acids. The DNA for the CDR3 is TGTGCCAGCAGCAGGAACAGTGCCAACGTCCTGACTTTC. Translated: CASSRNSANVLTF.

This rearrangement joins TRBV9 to TRBJ1-1, with 7 bases matching TRBD1. This CDR3 has 14 amino acids. CDR1 is SGDLS, CDR2 YYNGEE, per germline. With V trimmed by 5 bases and J by 0 bases, 4 bases remained unmatched. The CDR3 bases are TGTGCCAGCAGAGGGACAGACATGAACACTGAAGCTTTCTTT. Translated: CASRGTDMNTEAFF.

The chain has TRBV14 and TRBJ2-3; 10 bases match TRBD2. This CDR3 contains 17 residues. Germline CDR1 reads SGHDN; CDR2 reads FVKESK. V lost 1 base to trimming and J lost 4 bases; unmatched junction nucleotides: 8. CDR3 DNA: TGTGCCAGCAGCCAAGGCCGCCTAGCGGGAGCCGCAGATACGCAGTATTTT. Translating gives CASSQGRLAGAADTQYF.

This chain connects TRBV25-1 to TRBJ1-2; no reliable D call. The CDR3 contains 11 residues. V was trimmed by 3 bases and J by 4 bases, leaving 3 bases between them. In germline, CDR1 is MGHDK, CDR2 SYGVNS. The CDR3 sequence is CASSDGYGYTF. The CDR3 DNA reads TGTGCCAGCAGTGACGGCTATGGCTACACCTTC.

The rearrangement uses TRBV5-4 and TRBJ2-5; weak D call: TRBD1 (5 bases). The assigned J gene may be wrong: the sequence end matches TRBJ2-7 better. Per the germline V gene, CDR1 is SGHNT and CDR2 is YYREEE (reference sequence). The CDR3 length is 13 residues. CDR3 nucleotide sequence: TGTGCCAGCAGGGACACCCCCGGCGACGAGCAGTACTTC. This sequence encodes CASRDTPGDEQYF.

The chain combines TRBV7-2 with TRBJ1-5; 10 bases fit TRBD1. The CDR3 is 16 residues long. Germline V gives CDR1 SGHTA, CDR2 FQGNSA. J was trimmed by 7 bases and V by 0 bases; bases with no gene match: 6. The CDR3 DNA follows: TGTGCCAGCAGCTTAGCTGGGACAGGGGTTAAACAGCCCCAGCATTTT. Residues: CASSLAGTGVKQPQHF.

This rearrangement joins TRBV29-1 to TRBJ2-1; 9 positions agree with TRBD1. The CDR3 sequence is 13 residues long. V was clipped by 7 bases and J by 4 bases; unmatched bases: 5. Germline CDR1 SQVTM, CDR2 ANQGSEA. The CDR3 here is CSADGTGYNEQFF. CDR3 coding DNA: TGCAGCGCCGACGGGACAGGGTACAATGAGCAGTTCTTC.

The chain has TRBV30 and TRBJ2-3; D is perhaps TRBD2 (6 bases). CDR1 and CDR2 (germline): GTSNPN, SVGIG (reference sequence). Trimming took 7 bases from V and 6 from J, leaving 14 bases between them. This CDR3 contains 12 residues. The CDR3 here is CASSRGWDTQYF. The CDR3 DNA reads as TGTGCCTCTTCCCGGGGGTGGGATACGCAGTATTTT.

The J gene is TRBJ2-5, the V gene TRBV7-8; no clear D gene. The CDR3 runs to 15 residues. The germline CDR1 and CDR2 sequences are SGHVS and FQNEAQ. The V and J ends lost 3 bases and 5 bases respectively, with 16 bases between them. DNA of the CDR3: TGTGCCAGCAGCTTGACATCTTCAAAAAGGGAGACCCAGTACTTC. Amino acids: CASSLTSSKRETQYF. Based on the CDR3 plus reference TRBV7-8 and TRBJ2-5, the full variable domain is GAGVSQSPRYKVAKRGQDVALRCDPISGHVSLFWYQQALGQGPEFLTYFQNEAQLDKSGLPSDRFFAERPEGSVSTLKIQRTQQEDSAVYLCASSLTSSKRETQYFGPGTRLLVL.

This CDR3 reads CASSRGDRPNTEAFF. CDR3 DNA: TGTGCCAGTAGTAGAGGGGACAGACCGAACACTGAAGCTTTCTTT. The chain is built from TRBV19 and TRBJ1-1; 7 nucleotides match TRBD1. CDR3 length: 15 amino acids. Germline CDR1 and CDR2: LNHDA and SQIVND (reference sequence). V shed 4 bases, J shed 1 base, and the junction held 6 bases outside the gene matches.

J is TRBJ1-6 and V is TRBV11-1; no firm D call. Germline lookup yields CDR1 SGHAT and CDR2 FQDESV (reference sequence). V shed 1 base and J shed 8 bases, with 6 bases lying between them. The CDR3 totals 13 residues. This CDR3 reads CASSLVPDSPLHF. The CDR3 bases are TGTGCCAGCAGCTTAGTACCAGATTCACCCCTCCACTTT.